This T cell receptor beta chain was recorded in a study of T cell responses to AZD1222 COVID-19 vaccine. General study points: There were mostly white British donors and more females than males, and clonal diversity was possibly underestimated.

Comment on this clone: No antigen is known for it.

Produced via immunoSEQ multiplex PCR; TCRdb's table is partial and in-frame only. The table has some 150,000 clones, approximately 83% seen once. There are 18 residues in the CDR3. The V end lost 2 bases, the J end lost 3 bases, and 20 bases lay between the germline ends. Germline CDR1 SEHNR, CDR2 FQNEAQ (reference sequence). Here the sequenced sample was peripheral blood, taken on day 0 of AZD1222 vaccination. The clonotype comes from an adult in good health. The V call is TRBV7-9, the J call TRBJ1-3; possibly TRBD1 for D (6 bases). The CDR3 sequence is CASSLSLGVGAFGNTIYF. The CDR3 DNA sequence: TGTGCCAGCAGCTTAAGTTTAGGTGTGGGGGCTTTTGGAAACACCATATATTTT.